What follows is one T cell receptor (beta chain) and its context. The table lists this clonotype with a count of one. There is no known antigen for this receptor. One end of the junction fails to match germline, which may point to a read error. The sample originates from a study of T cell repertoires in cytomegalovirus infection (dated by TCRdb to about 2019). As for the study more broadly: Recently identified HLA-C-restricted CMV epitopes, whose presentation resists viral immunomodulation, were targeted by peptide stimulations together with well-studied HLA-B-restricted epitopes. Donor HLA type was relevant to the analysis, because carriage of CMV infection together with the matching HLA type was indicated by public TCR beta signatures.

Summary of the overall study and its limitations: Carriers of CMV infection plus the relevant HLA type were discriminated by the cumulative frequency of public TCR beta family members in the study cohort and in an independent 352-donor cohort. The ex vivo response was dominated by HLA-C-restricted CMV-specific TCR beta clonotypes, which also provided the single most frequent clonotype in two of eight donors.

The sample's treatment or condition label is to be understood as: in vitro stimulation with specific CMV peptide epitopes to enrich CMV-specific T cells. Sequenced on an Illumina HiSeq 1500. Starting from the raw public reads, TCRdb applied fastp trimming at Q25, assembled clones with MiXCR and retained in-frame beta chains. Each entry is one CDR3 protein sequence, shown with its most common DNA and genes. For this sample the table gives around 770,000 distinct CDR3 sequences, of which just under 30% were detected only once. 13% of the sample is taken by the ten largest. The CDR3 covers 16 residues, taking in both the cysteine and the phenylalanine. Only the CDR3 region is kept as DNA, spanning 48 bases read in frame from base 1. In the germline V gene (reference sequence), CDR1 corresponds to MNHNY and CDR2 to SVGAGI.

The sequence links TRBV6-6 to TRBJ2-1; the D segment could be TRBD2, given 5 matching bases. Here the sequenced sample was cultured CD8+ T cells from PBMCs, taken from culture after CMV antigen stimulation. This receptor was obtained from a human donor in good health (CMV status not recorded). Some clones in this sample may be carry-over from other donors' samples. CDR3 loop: CASSEGEGFSYNKQFF. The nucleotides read TGTGCCAGCAGTGAGGGTGAGGGTTTCTCCTACAATAAGCAGTTCTTC.